A single sample is the source of the 4 T cell receptor beta chains below, sequenced in a study of beta chain features in type 1 diabetes. Expressed TCRB transcripts were sequenced, since all the RNA that had been isolated was reverse transcribed. Libraries were prepared by immunoSEQ multiplex PCR; TCRdb keeps only in-frame clonotypes and omits some of them. The sample has about 450,000 clones, around 10% seen once. The sample taken for sequencing was naive CD4+ T cells from blood. These TCRs come from a woman younger than 35 in good health.

In its sample, this clone was seen a few times. The chain joins TRBV5-1 to TRBJ1-6; TRBD1 might be the D (5 bases). The V and J ends lost 0 bases and 10 bases respectively, with 14 bases between them. Germline CDR1 is SGHRS and CDR2 is YFSETQ. This CDR3 is built from 15 residues. The chain's CDR3 is CASSLDGTPVSPLHF. In DNA, the CDR3 is TGCGCCAGCAGCTTGGATGGGACTCCAGTCTCACCCCTCCACTTT.

J is TRBJ2-2 and V is TRBV11-3, with TRBD1 matching 9 bases. V was clipped by 5 bases and J by 6 bases; unmatched bases: 7. This CDR3 spans 15 amino acids. Germline V gene sequence: CDR1 SGHNT, CDR2 YENEEA. CDR3 nucleotides: TGTGCCAGCAGCATCAGGACAGGGGCGGCCGGGGAGCTGTTTTTT. It specifies CASSIRTGAAGELFF.

The V and J genes are TRBV21-1 and TRBJ2-7; no check of the table's D call, TRBD1, against the DNA was made. TRBV21-1 is reported as a pseudogene. There are 18 residues in the CDR3. The CDR3 protein is CASSKLRYRDTRSYEQYF. CDR3 DNA sequence: TGTGCCAGCAGCAAGCTTAGATACCGGGACACCCGCTCCTACGAGCAGTACTTC.

This clone has just a few counts. The chain links TRBV10-3 to TRBJ2-2, with D possibly matching TRBD1 (5 bases). Germline CDR1 is ENHRY and CDR2 is SYGVKD. The CDR3 is 14 amino acids. The V gene lost 2 bases and the J gene lost 4 bases, with 8 bases spanning the gap. The CDR3 protein is CAISERQFTGELFF. CDR3 DNA: TGTGCCATCAGTGAGAGACAGTTCACCGGGGAGCTGTTTTTT.